The clone carrying this TCR beta chain came up once. Its antigen is undetermined. These data belong to a study of cytomegalovirus exposure and HLA in healthy donors. Background on the study: Among about 179 million T cells, an earlier analysis found roughly 100 million unique TCR beta sequences. Caucasian-associated ancestry cluster membership applied to approximately 84% of nearly 400 genotyped donors. General observations from the study: In a later analysis, across HLA loci, associated TCR counts were highest for DRB1, lowest for HLA-C.

Researchers ran the PCR with 60 Vbeta and 13 Jbeta primers. Sequencing used immunoSEQ multiplex PCR; TCRdb keeps in-frame clones, though not all of them. The sample consists of about 42,000 clones, 50% of them appearing once. The sequencing sample was made of PBMCs. The receptor was isolated from a human donor in good health.

CDR3 bases: TGTGCCAGCAGCGTAGGGACTACATCGCAGTTCTTC. Its translation is CASSVGTTSQFF. This chain links TRBV9 with TRBJ2-1, with a weak D call TRBD2 (6 bases). The CDR3 extends over 12 amino acids. Trimming took 0 bases from V and 12 from J, leaving 10 bases between them. CDR1 and CDR2 from the germline V gene are SGDLS and YYNGEE.